These 18 T cell receptor beta chains share one sample of origin, sequenced in a study of blood T cell repertoires in COVID-19. The method was immunoSEQ multiplex PCR; TCRdb's version includes in-frame clones alone and lacks a portion of them. This table has over 250,000 clones, 89% appearing once. Sequencing was performed on peripheral blood. The source is a woman aged 55-69 years with acute or convalescent COVID-19.

The count of this clone is one. This chain uses TRBV15 with TRBJ1-4; D unclear. Germline CDR1 is LNHNV and CDR2 is YYDKDF (reference sequence). The CDR3 consists of 13 residues. The V and J ends lost 1 base and 13 bases respectively, with 13 bases between them. CDR3 sequence (DNA): TGTGCCACCAGCAGAGGGGCCCAAGATCGACTGTTTTTT. It translates to CATSRGAQDRLFF. The variable domain in full, with the rest retrieved from reference TRBV15 and TRBJ1-4, is DAMVIQNPRYQVTQFGKPVTLSCSQTLNHNVMYWYQQKSSQAPKLLFHYYDKDFNNEADTPDNFQSRRPNTSFCFLDIRSPGLGDTAMYLCATSRGAQDRLFFGSGTQLSVL.

This clone was recorded only once. Other nucleotide sequences from this sample produce the same CDR3. The J gene is TRBJ2-1, the V gene TRBV7-2, with 9 bases lining up with TRBD2. There are 16 residues in the CDR3. Germline loops: CDR1 SGHTA, CDR2 FQGNSA. V lost 0 bases, J lost 0 bases, and 0 bases stayed unmatched. CDR3 region: CASSLASGSSYNEQFF. Here the CDR3 DNA reads TGTGCCAGCAGCTTAGCTAGCGGGAGCTCCTACAATGAGCAGTTCTTC.

The rearrangement uses TRBV19 and TRBJ1-6; the D is unclear. V was trimmed by 0 bases and J by 8 bases, leaving 11 bases between them. Looked up from germline, CDR1 is LNHDA and CDR2 is SQIVND (reference sequence). This CDR3 comprises 15 residues. CDR3 region: CASSIDRLRDSPLHF. The DNA of the CDR3 is TGTGCCAGTAGTATAGATCGACTACGAGATTCACCCCTCCACTTT. The complete variable domain, with remaining parts taken from reference TRBV19 and TRBJ1-6, reads DGGITQSPKYLFRKEGQNVTLSCEQNLNHDAMYWYRQDPGQGLRLIYYSQIVNDFQKGDIAEGYSVSREKKESFPLTVTSAQKNPTAFYLCASSIDRLRDSPLHFGNGTRLTVT.

The count of this clone is one. The chain joins TRBV7-2 to TRBJ1-1; TRBD1 aligns across 7 bases. The J segment lost 0 bases and the V segment lost 3 bases, leaving 7 bases of the junction unmatched. This CDR3 spans 16 amino acids. CDR1 and CDR2 from the germline V gene are SGHTA and FQGNSA. CDR3 in amino acids: CASSLVPQGLNTEAFF. DNA of the CDR3: TGTGCCAGCAGCTTGGTGCCACAGGGGTTGAACACTGAAGCTTTCTTT.

This clone was seen only once. The CDR3 reads CATTQGSGGVAEDTDTQYF. The CDR3 DNA is TGTGCCACCACCCAGGGCAGCGGGGGGGTAGCGGAGGACACAGATACGCAGTATTTT. The chain links TRBV24-1 to TRBJ2-3; 10 bases line up with TRBD2. The CDR3 spans 19 residues. Germline V gene data show CDR1 as KGHDR and CDR2 as SFDVKD. J gave up 2 bases and V 8 bases, and 18 bases lay outside the gene matches.

The genes are TRBV5-8 and TRBJ1-2; TRBD1 aligns across 7 bases. In germline, CDR1 is SGHTS, CDR2 YDEGEE. V lost 4 bases and J lost 0; bases outside the gene matches: 3. The CDR3 has 14 residues. The CDR3 is CASSIRGSNYGYTF. The CDR3 nucleotides are TGTGCCAGCAGCATCAGGGGGTCTAACTATGGCTACACCTTC. Complete variable domain (other parts from reference TRBV5-8 and TRBJ1-2): EAGVTQSPTHLIKTRGQQATLRCSPISGHTSVYWYQQALGLGLQFLLWYDEGEERNRGNFPPRFSGRQFPNYSSELNVNALELEDSALYLCASSIRGSNYGYTFGSGTRLTVV.

V is TRBV28 and J is TRBJ1-1, with 7 nucleotides matching TRBD1. V gave up 4 bases and J gave up 3 bases; unmatched junction bases: 5. CDR1 is MDHEN and CDR2 is SYDVKM in the germline V gene. This CDR3 comprises 14 residues. CDR3 amino acids: CASSYRGPHTEAFF. CDR3 sequence (DNA): TGTGCCAGCAGTTACAGGGGTCCACACACTGAAGCTTTCTTT.

This clone has more than one count but fewer than ten. The rearrangement uses TRBV6-1 and TRBJ2-3; possible D gene TRBD2, 6 bases. Per germline, CDR1 MNHNS and CDR2 SASEGT. CDR3 length: 14 amino acids. With 2 bases removed from V and 6 bases from J, the gap between germline ends came to 12 bases. The CDR3: CASSERRDGDTQYF. The CDR3 region has the DNA TGTGCCAGCAGTGAACGGCGGGACGGGGATACGCAGTATTTT.

The chain has TRBV7-9 and TRBJ1-4, with D possibly being TRBD1 (6 bases). This CDR3 region has 18 residues. The V and J ends lost 1 base and 5 bases respectively, with 20 bases between them. The germline V gene has CDR1 SEHNR and CDR2 FQNEAQ (reference sequence). In nucleotides, the CDR3 is TGTGCCAGCAGCTTAGGAGAGGTCTATGGGACAAAGAATGAAAAACTGTTTTTT. Its translation is CASSLGEVYGTKNEKLFF. Combining the CDR3 with reference TRBV7-9 and TRBJ1-4 gives the whole variable domain DTGVSQNPRHKITKRGQNVTFRCDPISEHNRLYWYRQTLGQGPEFLTYFQNEAQLEKSRLLSDRFSAERPKGSFSTLEIQRTEQGDSAMYLCASSLGEVYGTKNEKLFFGSGTQLSVL.

The chain is built from TRBV24-1 and TRBJ1-1; 7 bases are a match to TRBD1. CDR3 length: 17 residues. J was trimmed by 4 bases and V by 6 bases; bases with no gene match: 16. Germline V lookup: CDR1 KGHDR, CDR2 SFDVKD. CDR3 DNA sequence: TGTGCCACCAGTAAAGGGGGCCAGACAGCTTCGGTCACTGAAGCTTTCTTT. This encodes CATSKGGQTASVTEAFF.

The rearrangement uses TRBV28 and TRBJ1-4; 8 bases agree with TRBD1. This CDR3 spans 14 amino acids. V dropped 4 bases and J dropped 8; count of bases not matched to a gene: 6. Looked up from germline, CDR1 is MDHEN and CDR2 is SYDVKM. The chain's CDR3 is CASSSTGAEEKLFF. The CDR3 DNA reads as TGTGCCAGCAGTTCGACAGGGGCAGAAGAAAAACTGTTTTTT.

The rearrangement joins TRBV19 to TRBJ1-4; D not certain. Germline V CDR1 and CDR2: LNHDA, SQIVND (reference sequence). Between the trimmed V and J ends, which lost 5 bases and 0 bases, there was a span of 10 bases. CDR3 length: 15 residues. This CDR3 is CASSGNAATNEKLFF. The CDR3 DNA reads as TGTGCCAGTAGTGGAAATGCGGCAACTAATGAAAAACTGTTTTTT.

The chain has TRBV4-2 and TRBJ2-7; D not certain. The germline gives CDR1 LGHNA, CDR2 YNFKEQ. This CDR3 has 14 residues. V lost 0 bases to trimming and J lost 2 bases, with 8 bases between them. The CDR3 loop is CASSQETRAYEQYF. CDR3 bases: TGTGCCAGCAGCCAAGAGACCCGGGCCTACGAGCAGTACTTC.

This sequence joins TRBV18 and TRBJ1-1; 8 positions agree with TRBD1. The CDR3 sequence is 14 residues long. Germline V gene lookup returns CDR1 KGHSH and CDR2 LQKENI. Germline trimming cut 3 bases from V and 4 bases from J; bases unmatched to any gene: 4. CDR3 DNA: TGTGCCAGCTCACCGACAGGGGTGGGCACTGAAGCTTTCTTT. It codes for CASSPTGVGTEAFF.

This sequence joins TRBV28 and TRBJ2-1; TRBD1 agrees at 7 bases. V lost 5 bases, J lost 2 bases, and 6 bases stayed unmatched. The CDR3 loop spans 15 amino acids. CDR1 and CDR2 (germline): MDHEN, SYDVKM. CDR3 coding DNA: TGTGCCAGCAGTGAGGGACAGTCCGCCTACAATGAGCAGTTCTTC. As protein: CASSEGQSAYNEQFF.

Only one count was recorded for this clone. This chain's CDR3 is CASSQGAGRGNEQFF. CDR3 nucleotides: TGCGCCAGCAGCCAAGGGGCCGGGAGAGGCAATGAGCAGTTCTTC. V usage is TRBV4-3 and J usage is TRBJ2-1; D may be TRBD2 (6 bases). Germline CDR1 and CDR2: LGHNA and YSLEER. Trimming removed 1 base from V and 6 bases from J, with 13 bases in between. This CDR3 comprises 15 residues.

CDR3 sequence reads: CASSLEVRGLTSGANVLTF. The CDR3 nucleotides read TGCGCCAGCAGCTTGGAGGTTAGGGGGCTTACTTCTGGGGCCAACGTCCTGACTTTC. The V call is TRBV5-1, the J call TRBJ2-6; 7 nucleotides align to TRBD1. Germline V gene lookup returns CDR1 SGHRS and CDR2 YFSETQ. This CDR3 spans 19 amino acids. V lost 0 bases and J lost 1; bases outside the gene matches: 10.

V usage is TRBV18 and J usage is TRBJ1-6; D call uncertain. Trimming removed 1 base at V and 8 bases at J, with 9 bases between. The CDR3 runs to 14 residues. Germline CDR1 and CDR2: KGHSH and LQKENI. The CDR3 region is CASSPQGGYSPLHF. CDR3 DNA: TGTGCCAGCTCACCACAGGGAGGTTATTCACCCCTCCACTTT.